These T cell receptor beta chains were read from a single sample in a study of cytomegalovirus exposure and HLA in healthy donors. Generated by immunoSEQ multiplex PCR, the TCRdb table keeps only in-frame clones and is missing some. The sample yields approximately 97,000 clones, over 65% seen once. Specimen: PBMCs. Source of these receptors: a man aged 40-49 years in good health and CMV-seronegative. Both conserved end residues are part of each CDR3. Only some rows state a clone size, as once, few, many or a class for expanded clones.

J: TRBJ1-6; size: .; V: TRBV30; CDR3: CARGSSYNSPLHF
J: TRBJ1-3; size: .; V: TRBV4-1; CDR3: CASSQENAAGSGNTIYF
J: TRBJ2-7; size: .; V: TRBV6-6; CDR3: CASSPRDRASYEQYF
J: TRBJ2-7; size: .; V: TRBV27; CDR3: CASSLLGTPLEQYF
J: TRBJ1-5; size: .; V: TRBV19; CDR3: CASSRGYRQPQHF
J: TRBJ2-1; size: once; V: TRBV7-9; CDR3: CASRPPLAGAGGEQFF
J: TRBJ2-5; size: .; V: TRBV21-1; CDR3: CASSKDPGQETQYF
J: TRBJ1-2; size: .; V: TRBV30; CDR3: CAWSAGGTHGYTF
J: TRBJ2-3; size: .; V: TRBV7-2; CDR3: CASRYGGTTDTQYF
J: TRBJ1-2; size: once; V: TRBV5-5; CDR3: CASSLGLGYTF
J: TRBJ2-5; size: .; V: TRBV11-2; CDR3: CASTLPDRYQETQYF
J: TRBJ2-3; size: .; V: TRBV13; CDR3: CASSLGVPRLAGGRTDTQYF
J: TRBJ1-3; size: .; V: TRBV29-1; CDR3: CSVGQGAGNTIYF
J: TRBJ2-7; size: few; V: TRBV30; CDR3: CAWSGGRLGIGYEQYF
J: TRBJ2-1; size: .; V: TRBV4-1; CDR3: CASSHHQSGAGGNYNEQFF
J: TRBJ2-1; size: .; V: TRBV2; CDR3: CASNGYEQFF
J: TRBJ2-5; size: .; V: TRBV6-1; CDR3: CASSEAALAGGSSETQYF
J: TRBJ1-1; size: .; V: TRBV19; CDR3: CASSMSGGTVNTEAFF
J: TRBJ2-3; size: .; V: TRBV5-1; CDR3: CASSLGGLAGGLADTQYF
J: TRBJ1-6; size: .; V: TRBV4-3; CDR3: CASSQEAARQGNSPLHF
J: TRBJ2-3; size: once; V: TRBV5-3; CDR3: CARSLQRFTDTQYF
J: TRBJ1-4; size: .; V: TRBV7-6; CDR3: CASSRDRLHEKLFF
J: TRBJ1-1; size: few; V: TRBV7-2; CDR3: CASSLVPKSEAFF
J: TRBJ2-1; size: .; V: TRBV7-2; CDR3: CASSLMAGNEQFF
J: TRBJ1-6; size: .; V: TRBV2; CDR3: CASSRQGIGESPLHF
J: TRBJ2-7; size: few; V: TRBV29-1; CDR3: CSVKRGTGGHEQYF
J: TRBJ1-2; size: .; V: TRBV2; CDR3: CASSEREGDDGYTF
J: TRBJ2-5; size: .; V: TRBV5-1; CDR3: CASSLVPRGQGARETQYF
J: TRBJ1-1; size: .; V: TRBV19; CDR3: CASSSDSLNTEAFF
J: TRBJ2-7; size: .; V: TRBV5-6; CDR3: CASSHYRSSYEQYF
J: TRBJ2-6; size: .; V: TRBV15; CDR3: CATRQGGLNVLTF
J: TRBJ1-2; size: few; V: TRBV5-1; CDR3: CASSPGQGAGSYGYTF
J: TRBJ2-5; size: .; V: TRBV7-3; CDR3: CASSLAGTQYF
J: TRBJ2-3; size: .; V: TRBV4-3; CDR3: CASSQLAGGSTDTQYF
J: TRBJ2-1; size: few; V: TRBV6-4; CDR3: CASSTSSGGRNEQFF
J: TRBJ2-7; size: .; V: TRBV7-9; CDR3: CASSFPTRDEQYF
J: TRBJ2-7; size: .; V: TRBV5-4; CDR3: CASSWGDRAPYEQYF
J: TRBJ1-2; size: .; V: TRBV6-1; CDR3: CASSERDYGYTF
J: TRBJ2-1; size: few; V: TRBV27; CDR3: CASRFGGSSYNEQFF
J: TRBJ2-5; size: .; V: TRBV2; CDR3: CASSADRGVETQYF
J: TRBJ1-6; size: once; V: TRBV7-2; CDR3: CASSLWYGVSSPLHF
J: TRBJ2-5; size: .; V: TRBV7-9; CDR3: CSSSLAMGAEYF
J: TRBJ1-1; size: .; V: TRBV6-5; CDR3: CASSYSRVSGTEAFF
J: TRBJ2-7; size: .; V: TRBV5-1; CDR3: CASSTDVGVSGDFEEQYF
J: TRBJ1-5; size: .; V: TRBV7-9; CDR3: CASSLATANQPQHF
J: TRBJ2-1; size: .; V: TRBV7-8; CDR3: CASTLRTSGNYNEQFF
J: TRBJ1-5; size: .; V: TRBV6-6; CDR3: CASSYTGGGQPQHF
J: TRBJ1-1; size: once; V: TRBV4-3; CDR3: CASSQDAVMNTEAFF
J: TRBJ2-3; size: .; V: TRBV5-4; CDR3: CASSLQGTDTQYF
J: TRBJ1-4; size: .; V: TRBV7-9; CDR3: CASSTSGTAFF
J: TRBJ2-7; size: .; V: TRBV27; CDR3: CASSLRGPFEGGLAPEQYF
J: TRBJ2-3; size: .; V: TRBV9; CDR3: CASSERERLDDTQYF
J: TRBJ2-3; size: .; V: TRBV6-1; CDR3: CASRAYRVGADTQYF
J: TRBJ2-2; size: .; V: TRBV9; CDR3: CASSVGPGANTGELFF
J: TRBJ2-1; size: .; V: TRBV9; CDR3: CASSVGRGSSYNEQFF
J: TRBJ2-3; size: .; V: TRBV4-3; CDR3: CASSQEAGATTDTQYF
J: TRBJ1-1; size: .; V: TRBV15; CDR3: CATNRGDMTEAFF
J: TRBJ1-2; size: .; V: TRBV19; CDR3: CASRTQGANYGYTF
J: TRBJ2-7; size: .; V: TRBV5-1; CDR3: CASSLGQGMSYEQYF